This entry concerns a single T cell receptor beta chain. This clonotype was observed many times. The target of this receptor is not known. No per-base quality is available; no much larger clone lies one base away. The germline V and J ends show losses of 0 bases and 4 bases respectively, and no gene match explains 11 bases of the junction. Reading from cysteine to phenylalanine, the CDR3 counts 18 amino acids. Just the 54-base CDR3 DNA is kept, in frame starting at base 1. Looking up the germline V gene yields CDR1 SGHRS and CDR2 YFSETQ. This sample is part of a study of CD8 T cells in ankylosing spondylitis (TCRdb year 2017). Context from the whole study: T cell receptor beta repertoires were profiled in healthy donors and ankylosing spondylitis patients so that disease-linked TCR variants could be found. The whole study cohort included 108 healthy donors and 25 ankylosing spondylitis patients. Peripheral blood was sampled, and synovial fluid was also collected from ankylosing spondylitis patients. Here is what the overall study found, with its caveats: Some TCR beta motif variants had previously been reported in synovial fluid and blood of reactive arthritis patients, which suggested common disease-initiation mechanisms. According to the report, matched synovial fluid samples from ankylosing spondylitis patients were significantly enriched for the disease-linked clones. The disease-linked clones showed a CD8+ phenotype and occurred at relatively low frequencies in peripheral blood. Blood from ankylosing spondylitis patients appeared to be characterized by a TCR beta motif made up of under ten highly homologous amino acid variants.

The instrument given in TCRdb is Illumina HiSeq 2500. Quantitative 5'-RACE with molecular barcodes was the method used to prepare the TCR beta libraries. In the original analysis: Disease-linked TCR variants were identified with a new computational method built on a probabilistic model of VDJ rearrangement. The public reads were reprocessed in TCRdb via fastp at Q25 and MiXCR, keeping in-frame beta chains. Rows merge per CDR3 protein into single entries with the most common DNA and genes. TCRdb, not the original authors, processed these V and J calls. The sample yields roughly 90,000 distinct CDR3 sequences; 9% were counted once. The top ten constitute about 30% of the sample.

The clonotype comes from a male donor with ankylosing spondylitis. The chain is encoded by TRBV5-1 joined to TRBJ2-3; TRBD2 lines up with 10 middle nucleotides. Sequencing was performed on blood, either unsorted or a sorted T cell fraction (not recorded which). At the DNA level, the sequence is TGCGCCAGCAGCTTGGTCTTGGCTAGCGGGAGAGATGCAGATACGCAGTATTTT. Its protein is CASSLVLASGRDADTQYF.